Sequencing of this T cell receptor (beta chain) was carried out in a study of tumor-infiltrating lymphocytes in primary liver carcinoma. Without any cell sorting, roughly 20-30 mg of bulk tissue yielded co-extracted RNA and DNA. In this sample, this clonotype turned up a few times. The antigen remains unidentified. Study-level results: It was in tumors, not blood, that the top-250-clone fraction was significantly higher (p = 0.039).

With a constant-region primer, TCR beta cDNA was made from around 520 ng of total RNA. Three-round nested multiplex PCR performed with slightly modified ARM-PCR produced the TCR beta libraries. The two initial PCR rounds, nine to eleven cycles each, used TRBV1-TRBV30 forward and C-beta reverse primers. TCRdb reanalysed the multiplex PCR reads using MiXCR and keeps one entry per CDR3 protein. The table lists about 21,000 distinct CDR3 sequences, roughly 78% of them singletons. Germline V gives CDR1 DFQATT, CDR2 SNEGSKA (reference sequence). The CDR3 covers 15 residues. V was clipped by 5 bases and J by 4 bases, with 20 bases between them.

V and J are TRBV20-1 and TRBJ1-2; D perhaps matches TRBD1 (6 bases). Sample: liver tumor tissue from sampling region 1. Stated subset: tumor region T1, superior pole. The receptor's source is a man in his forties with primary liver carcinoma and hepatitis B virus infection. The CDR3 DNA reads TGCAGTGCTGGCGCTACAGGGTTCGGAGGCTATGGCTACACCTTC. It specifies CSAGATGFGGYGYTF.